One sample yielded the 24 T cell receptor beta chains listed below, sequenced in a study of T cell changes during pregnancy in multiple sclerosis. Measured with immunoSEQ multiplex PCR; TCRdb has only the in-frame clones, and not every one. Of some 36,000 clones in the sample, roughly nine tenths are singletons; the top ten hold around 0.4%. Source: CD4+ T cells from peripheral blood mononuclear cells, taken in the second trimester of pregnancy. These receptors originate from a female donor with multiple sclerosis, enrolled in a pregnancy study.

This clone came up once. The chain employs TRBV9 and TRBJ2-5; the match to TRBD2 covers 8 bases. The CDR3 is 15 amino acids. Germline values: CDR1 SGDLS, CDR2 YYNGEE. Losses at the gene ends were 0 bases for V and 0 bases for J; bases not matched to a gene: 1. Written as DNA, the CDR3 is TGTGCCAGCAGCGTAGCGGGGGGGAACCAAGAGACCCAGTACTTC. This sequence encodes CASSVAGGNQETQYF.

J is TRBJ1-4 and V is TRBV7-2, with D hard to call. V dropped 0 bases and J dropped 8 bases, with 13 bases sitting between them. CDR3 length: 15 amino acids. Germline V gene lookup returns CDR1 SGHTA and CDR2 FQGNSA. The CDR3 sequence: CASSLAEGLWEKLFF. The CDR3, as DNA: TGTGCCAGCAGCTTAGCGGAGGGTCTTTGGGAAAAACTGTTTTTT.

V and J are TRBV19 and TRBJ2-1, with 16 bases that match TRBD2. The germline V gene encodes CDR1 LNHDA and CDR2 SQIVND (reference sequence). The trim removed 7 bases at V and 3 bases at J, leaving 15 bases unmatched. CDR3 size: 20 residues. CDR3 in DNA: TGTGCCAGTACCCCCTTTTTGGGACTAGCGGGAGGGCCGATCTACAATGAGCAGTTCTTC. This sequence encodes CASTPFLGLAGGPIYNEQFF.

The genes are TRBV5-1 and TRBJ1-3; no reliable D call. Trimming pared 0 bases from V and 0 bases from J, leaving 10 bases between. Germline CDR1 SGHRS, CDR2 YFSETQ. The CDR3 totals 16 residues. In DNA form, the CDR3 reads TGCGCCAGCAGCTTGGCCCCCCCAGACTCTGGAAACACCATATATTTT. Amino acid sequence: CASSLAPPDSGNTIYF.

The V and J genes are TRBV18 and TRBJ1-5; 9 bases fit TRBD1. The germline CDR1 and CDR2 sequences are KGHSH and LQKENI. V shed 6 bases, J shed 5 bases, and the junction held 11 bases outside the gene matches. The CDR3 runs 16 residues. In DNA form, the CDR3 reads TGTGCCAGCTCCCTGGGACAGGGAGGCACGGATCAGCCCCAGCATTTT. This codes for CASSLGQGGTDQPQHF.

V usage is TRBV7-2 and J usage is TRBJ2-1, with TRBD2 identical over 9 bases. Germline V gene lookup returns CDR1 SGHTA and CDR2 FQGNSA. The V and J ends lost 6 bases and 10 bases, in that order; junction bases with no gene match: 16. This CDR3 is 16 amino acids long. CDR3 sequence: CASSFSGGSGRTEQFF. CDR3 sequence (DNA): TGTGCCAGCAGTTTTAGTGGTGGTAGCGGGAGAACGGAGCAGTTCTTC.

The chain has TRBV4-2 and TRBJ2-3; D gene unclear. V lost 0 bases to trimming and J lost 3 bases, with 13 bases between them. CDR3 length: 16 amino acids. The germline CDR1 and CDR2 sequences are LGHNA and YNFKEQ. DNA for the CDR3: TGTGCCAGCAGCCAAGAGCTGGCTAGGATTACAGATACGCAGTATTTT. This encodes CASSQELARITDTQYF.

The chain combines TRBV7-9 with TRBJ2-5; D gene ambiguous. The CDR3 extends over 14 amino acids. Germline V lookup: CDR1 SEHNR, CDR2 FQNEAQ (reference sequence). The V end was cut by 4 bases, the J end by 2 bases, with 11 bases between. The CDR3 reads CASSSGKTQETQYF. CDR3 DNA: TGTGCCAGCAGCTCCGGCAAGACTCAAGAGACCCAGTACTTC. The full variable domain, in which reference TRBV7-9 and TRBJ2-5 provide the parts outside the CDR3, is DTGVSQNPRHKITKRGQNVTFRCDPISEHNRLYWYRQTLGQGPEFLTYFQNEAQLEKSRLLSDRFSAERPKGSFSTLEIQRTEQGDSAMYLCASSSGKTQETQYFGPGTRLLVL.

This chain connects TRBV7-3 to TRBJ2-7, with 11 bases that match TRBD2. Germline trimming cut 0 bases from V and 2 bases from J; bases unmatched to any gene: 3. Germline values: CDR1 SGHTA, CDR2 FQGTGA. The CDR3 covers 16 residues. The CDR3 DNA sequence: TGTGCCAGCAGCTTAACGGCTAGCGGGGGGACCTACGAGCAGTACTTC. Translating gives CASSLTASGGTYEQYF.

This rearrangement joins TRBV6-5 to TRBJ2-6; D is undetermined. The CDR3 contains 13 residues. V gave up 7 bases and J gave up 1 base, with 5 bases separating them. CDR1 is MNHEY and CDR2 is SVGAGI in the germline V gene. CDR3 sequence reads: CASTLSGANVLTF. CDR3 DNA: TGTGCCAGCACCTTGTCTGGGGCCAACGTCCTGACTTTC.

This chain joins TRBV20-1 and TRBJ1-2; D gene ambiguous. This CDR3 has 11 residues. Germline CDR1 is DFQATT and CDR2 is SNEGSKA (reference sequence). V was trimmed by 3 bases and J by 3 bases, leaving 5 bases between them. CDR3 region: CSARRDYGYTF. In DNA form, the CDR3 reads TGCAGTGCTAGGCGAGACTATGGCTACACCTTC.

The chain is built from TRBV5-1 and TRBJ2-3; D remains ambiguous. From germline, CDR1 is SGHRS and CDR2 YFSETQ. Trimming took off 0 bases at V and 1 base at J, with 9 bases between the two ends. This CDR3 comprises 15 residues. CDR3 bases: TGCGCCAGCAGCTTGGACCACCCGGGCACAGATACGCAGTATTTT. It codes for CASSLDHPGTDTQYF. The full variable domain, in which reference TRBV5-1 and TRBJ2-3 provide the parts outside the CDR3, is KAGVTQTPRYLIKTRGQQVTLSCSPISGHRSVSWYQQTPGQGLQFLFEYFSETQRNKGNFPGRFSGRQFSNSRSEMNVSTLELGDSALYLCASSLDHPGTDTQYFGPGTRLTVL.

CDR3 protein: CASTRHHGWTSGGASFHEQYF. In DNA form, the CDR3 reads TGTGCCAGCACCCGGCATCATGGTTGGACTAGCGGGGGGGCCTCCTTTCACGAGCAGTACTTC. The chain combines TRBV21-1 with TRBJ2-7; the DNA was not compared with TRBD2, the D call given in the table. TRBV21-1 is an annotated pseudogene. The CDR3 length is 21 residues.

CDR3: CASSFRTGREAFF. The CDR3 region has the DNA TGTGCCAGCAGCTTTCGGACAGGACGCGAAGCTTTCTTT. This chain uses TRBV13 with TRBJ1-1, with 7 bases aligning to TRBD1. V gave up 3 bases and J gave up 8 bases; unmatched junction bases: 6. CDR3 length: 13 residues. Looked up from germline, CDR1 is PRHDT and CDR2 is FYEKMQ (reference sequence).

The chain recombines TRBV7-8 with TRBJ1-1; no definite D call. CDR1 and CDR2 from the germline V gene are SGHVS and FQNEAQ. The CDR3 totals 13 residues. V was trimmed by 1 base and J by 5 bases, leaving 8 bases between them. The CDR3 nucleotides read TGTGCCAGCAGCTTAGGAAGAGAGACTGAAGCTTTCTTT. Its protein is CASSLGRETEAFF.

The CDR3 loop reads CASGKPGGTEAFF. CDR3 sequence (DNA): TGTGCTAGTGGCAAGCCAGGGGGCACTGAAGCTTTCTTT. The V call is TRBV12-5, the J call TRBJ1-1, with 7 bases fitting TRBD1. Germline V CDR1 and CDR2: LGHNT, FRNRAP. Losses at the gene ends were 6 bases for V and 4 bases for J; bases not matched to a gene: 5. The CDR3 is 13 amino acids.

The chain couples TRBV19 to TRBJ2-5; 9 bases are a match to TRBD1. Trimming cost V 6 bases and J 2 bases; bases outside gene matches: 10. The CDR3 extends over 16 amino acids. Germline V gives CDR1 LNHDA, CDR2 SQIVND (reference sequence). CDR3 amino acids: CASSARGTGTQETQYF. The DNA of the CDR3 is TGTGCCAGTAGCGCAAGGGGGACAGGGACGCAAGAGACCCAGTACTTC.

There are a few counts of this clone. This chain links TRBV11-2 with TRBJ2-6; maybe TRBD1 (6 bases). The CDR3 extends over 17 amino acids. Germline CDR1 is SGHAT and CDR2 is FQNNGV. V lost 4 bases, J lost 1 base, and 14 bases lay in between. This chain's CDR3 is CASSSSGVRSGANVLTF. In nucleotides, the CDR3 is TGTGCCAGCAGCTCGTCAGGGGTTCGGTCTGGGGCCAACGTCCTGACTTTC.

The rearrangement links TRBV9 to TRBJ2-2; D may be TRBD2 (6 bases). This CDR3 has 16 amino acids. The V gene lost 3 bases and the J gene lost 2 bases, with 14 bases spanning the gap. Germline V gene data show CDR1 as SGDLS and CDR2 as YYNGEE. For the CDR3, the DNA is TGTGCCAGCAGCGCCTCGTATAGCGGAAACACCGGGGAGCTGTTTTTT. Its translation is CASSASYSGNTGELFF.

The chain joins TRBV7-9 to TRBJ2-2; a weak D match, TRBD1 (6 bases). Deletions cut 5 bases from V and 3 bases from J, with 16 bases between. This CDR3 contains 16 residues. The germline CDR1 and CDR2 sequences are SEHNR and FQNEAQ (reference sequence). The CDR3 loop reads CASSPRGSGDTGELFF. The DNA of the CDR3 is TGTGCCAGCAGCCCGAGAGGGTCAGGGGACACCGGGGAGCTGTTTTTT.

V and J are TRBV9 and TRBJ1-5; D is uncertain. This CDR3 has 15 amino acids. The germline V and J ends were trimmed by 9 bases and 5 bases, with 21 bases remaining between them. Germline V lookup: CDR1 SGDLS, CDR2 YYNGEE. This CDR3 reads CATLEEASGDQPQHF. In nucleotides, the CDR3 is TGTGCCACCCTGGAGGAGGCCTCCGGGGATCAGCCCCAGCATTTT.

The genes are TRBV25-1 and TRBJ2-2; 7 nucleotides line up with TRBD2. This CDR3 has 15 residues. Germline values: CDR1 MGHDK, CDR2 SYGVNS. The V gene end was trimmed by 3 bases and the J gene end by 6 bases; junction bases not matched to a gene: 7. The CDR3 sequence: CASSDAGVVAGELFF. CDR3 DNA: TGTGCCAGCAGTGATGCGGGGGTGGTGGCCGGGGAGCTGTTTTTT.

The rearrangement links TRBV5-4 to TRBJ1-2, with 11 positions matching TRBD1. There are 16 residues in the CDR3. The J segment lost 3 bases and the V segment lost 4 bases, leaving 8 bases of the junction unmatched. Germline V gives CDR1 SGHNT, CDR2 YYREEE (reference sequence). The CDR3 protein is CASSPGTGGTDYGYTF. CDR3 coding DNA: TGTGCCAGCAGCCCAGGGACAGGGGGTACCGACTATGGCTACACCTTC.

CDR3 DNA: TGCGCCAGCAGTGCTTCGGGAGAAGCTTTCTTT. Translated, it gives CASSASGEAFF. The chain combines TRBV10-1 with TRBJ1-1; D is ambiguous. The V end was cut by 4 bases, the J end by 8 bases, with 8 bases between. Germline V CDR1 and CDR2: WNHNN, SYGVQD (reference sequence). The CDR3 is 11 residues long.